The 4 T cell receptor beta chains listed next were all sequenced from one sample in a study of cytomegalovirus exposure and HLA in healthy donors. Use of 60 Vbeta and 13 Jbeta primers characterized the PCR. Data came from immunoSEQ multiplex PCR; TCRdb stores just in-frame clones and leaves some out. Here the sample spans roughly 120,000 clones, approximately 80% being singletons. The sequencing input was PBMCs. The source of these receptors is a woman in her twenties or thirties in good health and CMV-seronegative.

The chain combines TRBV18 with TRBJ2-2, with D unresolved. V was trimmed by 6 bases and J by 7 bases, leaving 9 bases between them. CDR3 length equals 12 residues. The germline V gene has CDR1 KGHSH and CDR2 LQKENI. CDR3 region: CASSLRVGELFF. As DNA, the CDR3 is TGTGCCAGCTCTCTTCGTGTCGGGGAGCTGTTTTTT.

CDR3 amino acids: CASSQTQDRGGVTEAFF. Here the CDR3 DNA reads TGCGCCAGCAGTCAAACTCAGGACAGGGGAGGGGTCACTGAAGCTTTCTTT. The rearrangement uses TRBV23-1 and TRBJ1-1, with TRBD1 matching 9 bases. TRBV23-1 is an ORF for which the function is uncertain. The CDR3 covers 17 residues. The J segment lost 4 bases and the V segment lost 2 bases, leaving 11 bases of the junction unmatched.

The genes are TRBV6-5 and TRBJ1-2; 9 nucleotides line up with TRBD1. Germline values: CDR1 MNHEY, CDR2 SVGAGI. The ends lost 6 bases at V and 7 bases at J; junction bases unmatched: 12. The CDR3 totals 15 residues. The CDR3 sequence is CASRRRDRVSSGYTF. Written as DNA, the CDR3 is TGTGCCAGCAGGCGCCGGGACAGGGTGTCCTCTGGCTACACCTTC.

The CDR3 coding sequence is TGCAGTGGGAGGCGGGAGGGAGAGACCCAGTACTTC. This encodes CSGRREGETQYF. The gene calls are TRBV29-1 and TRBJ2-5; 9 bases line up with TRBD2. The CDR3 is made up of 12 amino acids. Germline V gene lookup returns CDR1 SQVTM and CDR2 ANQGSEA.